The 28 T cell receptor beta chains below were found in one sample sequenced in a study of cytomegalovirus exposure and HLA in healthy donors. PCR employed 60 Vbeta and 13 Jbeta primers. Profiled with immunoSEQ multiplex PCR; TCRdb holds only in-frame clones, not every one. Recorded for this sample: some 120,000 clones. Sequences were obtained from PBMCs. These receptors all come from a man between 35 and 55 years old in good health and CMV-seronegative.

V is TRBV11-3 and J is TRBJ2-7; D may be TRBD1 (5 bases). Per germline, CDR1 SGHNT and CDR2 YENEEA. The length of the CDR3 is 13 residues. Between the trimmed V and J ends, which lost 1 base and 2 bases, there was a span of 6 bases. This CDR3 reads CASSLGRAYEQYF. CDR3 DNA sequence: TGTGCCAGCAGCTTAGGCAGGGCCTACGAGCAGTACTTC.

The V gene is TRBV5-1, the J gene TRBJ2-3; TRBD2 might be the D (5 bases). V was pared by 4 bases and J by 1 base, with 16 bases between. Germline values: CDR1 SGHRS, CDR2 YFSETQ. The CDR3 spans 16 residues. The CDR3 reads CASSPPAAEGTDTQYF. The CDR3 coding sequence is TGCGCCAGCAGCCCACCAGCGGCCGAGGGCACAGATACGCAGTATTTT.

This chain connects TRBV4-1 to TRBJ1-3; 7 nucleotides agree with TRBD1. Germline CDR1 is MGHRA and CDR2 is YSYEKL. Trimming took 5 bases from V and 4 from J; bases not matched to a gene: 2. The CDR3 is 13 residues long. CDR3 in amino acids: CASSSTGGNTIYF. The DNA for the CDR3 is TGCGCCAGCAGCTCGACAGGGGGAAACACCATATATTTT.

The chain's CDR3 is CASSHGQGGETQYF. The CDR3 DNA sequence: TGTGCCAGCAGCCATGGACAGGGGGGAGAGACCCAGTACTTC. The chain employs TRBV27 and TRBJ2-5; 10 nucleotides match TRBD1. V lost 6 bases, J lost 4 bases, and 5 bases stayed unmatched. Germline-derived CDR1 and CDR2 are MNHEY and SMNVEV (reference sequence). The CDR3 covers 14 residues.

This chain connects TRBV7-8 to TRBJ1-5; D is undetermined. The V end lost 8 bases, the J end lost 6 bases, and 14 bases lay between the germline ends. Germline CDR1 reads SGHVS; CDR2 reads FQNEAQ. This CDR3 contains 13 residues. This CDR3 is CASSGERGQPQHF. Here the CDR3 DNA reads TGTGCCAGCTCGGGAGAACGGGGTCAGCCCCAGCATTTT.

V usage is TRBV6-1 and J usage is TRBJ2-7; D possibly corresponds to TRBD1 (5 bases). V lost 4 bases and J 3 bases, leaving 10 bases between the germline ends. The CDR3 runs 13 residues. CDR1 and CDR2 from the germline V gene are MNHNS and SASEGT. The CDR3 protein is CASSGWGLYEQYF. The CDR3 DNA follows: TGTGCCAGCAGTGGGTGGGGCCTCTACGAGCAGTACTTC.

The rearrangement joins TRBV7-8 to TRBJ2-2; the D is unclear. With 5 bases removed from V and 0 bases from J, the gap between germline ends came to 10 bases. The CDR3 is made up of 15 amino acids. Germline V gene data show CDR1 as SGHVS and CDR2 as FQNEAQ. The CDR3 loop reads CASSITNTNTGELFF. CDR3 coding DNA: TGTGCCAGCAGCATAACTAACACGAACACCGGGGAGCTGTTTTTT.

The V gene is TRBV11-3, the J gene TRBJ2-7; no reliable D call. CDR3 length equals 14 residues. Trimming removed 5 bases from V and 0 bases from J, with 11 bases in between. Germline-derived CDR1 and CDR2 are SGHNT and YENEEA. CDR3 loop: CASSPNPGSYEQYF. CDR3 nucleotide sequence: TGTGCCAGCAGCCCAAACCCCGGCTCCTACGAGCAGTACTTC.

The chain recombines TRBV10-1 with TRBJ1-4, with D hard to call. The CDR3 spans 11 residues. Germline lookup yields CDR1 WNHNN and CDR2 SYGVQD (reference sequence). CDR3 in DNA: TGCGCAGCCAGACACGATGAAAAACTGTTTTTT. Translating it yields CAARHDEKLFF.

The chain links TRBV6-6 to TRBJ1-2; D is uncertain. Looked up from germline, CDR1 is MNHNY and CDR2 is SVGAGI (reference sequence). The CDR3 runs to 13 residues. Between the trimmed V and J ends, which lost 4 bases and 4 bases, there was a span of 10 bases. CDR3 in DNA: TGTGCCAGCAGTTCTCAACAGACCTATGGCTACACCTTC. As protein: CASSSQQTYGYTF.

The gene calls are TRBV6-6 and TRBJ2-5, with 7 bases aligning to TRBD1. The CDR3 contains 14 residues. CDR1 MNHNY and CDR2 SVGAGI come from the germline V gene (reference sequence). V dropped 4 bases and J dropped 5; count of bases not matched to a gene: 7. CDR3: CASSSTGSGETQYF. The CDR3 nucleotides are TGTGCCAGCAGTTCGACAGGGAGTGGGGAGACCCAGTACTTC.

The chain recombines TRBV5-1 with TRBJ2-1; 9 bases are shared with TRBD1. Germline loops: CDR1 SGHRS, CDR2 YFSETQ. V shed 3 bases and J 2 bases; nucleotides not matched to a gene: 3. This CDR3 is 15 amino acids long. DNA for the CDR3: TGCGCCAGCAGCTCCGGACAGGGGCCCTACAATGAGCAGTTCTTC. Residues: CASSSGQGPYNEQFF.

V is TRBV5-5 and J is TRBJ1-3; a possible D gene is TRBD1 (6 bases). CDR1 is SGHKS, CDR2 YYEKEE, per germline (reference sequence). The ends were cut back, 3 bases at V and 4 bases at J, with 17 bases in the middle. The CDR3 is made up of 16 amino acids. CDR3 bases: TGTGCCAGCAGCTACAGGGTTTCCCTGCAGGGAAACACCATATATTTT. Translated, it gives CASSYRVSLQGNTIYF.

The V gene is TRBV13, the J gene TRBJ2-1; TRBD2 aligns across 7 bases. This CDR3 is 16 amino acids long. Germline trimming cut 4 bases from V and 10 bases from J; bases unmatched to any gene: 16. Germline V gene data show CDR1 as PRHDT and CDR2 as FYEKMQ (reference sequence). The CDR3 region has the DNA TGTGCCAGCAGCTCCCGGGACTACACTTCTCGGGGAGAGCAGTTCTTC. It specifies CASSSRDYTSRGEQFF.

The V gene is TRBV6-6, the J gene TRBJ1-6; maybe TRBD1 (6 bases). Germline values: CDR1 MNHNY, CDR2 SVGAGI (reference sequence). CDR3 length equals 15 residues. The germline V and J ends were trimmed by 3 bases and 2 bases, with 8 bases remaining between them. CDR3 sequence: CASSYGQPYNSPLHF. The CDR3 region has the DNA TGTGCCAGCAGTTATGGACAGCCCTATAATTCACCCCTCCACTTT.

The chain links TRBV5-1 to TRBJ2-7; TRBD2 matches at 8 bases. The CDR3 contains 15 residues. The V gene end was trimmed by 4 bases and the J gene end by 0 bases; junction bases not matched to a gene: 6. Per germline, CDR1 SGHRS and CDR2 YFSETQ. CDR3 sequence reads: CASSRSTSVSYEQYF. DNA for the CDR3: TGCGCCAGCAGCCGATCGACTAGCGTCTCCTACGAGCAGTACTTC.

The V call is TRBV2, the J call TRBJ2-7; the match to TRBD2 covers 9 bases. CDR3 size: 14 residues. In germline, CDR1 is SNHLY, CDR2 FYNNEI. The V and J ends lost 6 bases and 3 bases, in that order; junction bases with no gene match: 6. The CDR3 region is CASRPQREVYEQYF. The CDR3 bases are TGTGCCAGCAGACCCCAGCGGGAGGTCTACGAGCAGTACTTC. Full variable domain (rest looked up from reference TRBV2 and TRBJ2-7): EPEVTQTPSHQVTQMGQEVILRCVPISNHLYFYWYRQILGQKVEFLVSFYNNEISEKSEIFDDQFSVERPDGSNFTLKIRSTKLEDSAMYFCASRPQREVYEQYFGPGTRLTVT.

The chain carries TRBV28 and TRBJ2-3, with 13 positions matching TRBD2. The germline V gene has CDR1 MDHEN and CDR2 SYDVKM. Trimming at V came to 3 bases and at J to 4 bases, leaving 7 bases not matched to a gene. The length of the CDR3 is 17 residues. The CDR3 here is CASSFPRLAGGADTQYF. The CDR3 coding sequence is TGTGCCAGCAGTTTCCCCAGACTAGCGGGAGGCGCAGATACGCAGTATTTT.

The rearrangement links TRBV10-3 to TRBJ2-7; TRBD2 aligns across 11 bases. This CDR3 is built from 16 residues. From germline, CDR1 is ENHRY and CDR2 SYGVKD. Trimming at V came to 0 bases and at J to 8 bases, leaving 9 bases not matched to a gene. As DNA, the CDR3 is TGTGCCATCAGTGAGTCTCCGGGACTAGCGGCTGTTAAGCAGTACTTC. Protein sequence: CAISESPGLAAVKQYF.

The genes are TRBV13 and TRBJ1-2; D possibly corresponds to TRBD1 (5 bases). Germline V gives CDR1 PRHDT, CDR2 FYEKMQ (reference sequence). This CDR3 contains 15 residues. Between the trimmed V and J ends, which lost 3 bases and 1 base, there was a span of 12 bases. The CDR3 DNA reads TGTGCCAGCAGCTTTGGCAGGGTTTTTAACTATGGCTACACCTTC. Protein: CASSFGRVFNYGYTF.

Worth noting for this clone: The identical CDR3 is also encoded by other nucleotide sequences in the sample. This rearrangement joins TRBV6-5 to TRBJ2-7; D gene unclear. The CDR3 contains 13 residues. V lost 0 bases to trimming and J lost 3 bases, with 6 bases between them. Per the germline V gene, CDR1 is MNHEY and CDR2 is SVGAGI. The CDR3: CASSYSRGYEQYF. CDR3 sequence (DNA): TGTGCCAGCAGTTACTCAAGAGGCTACGAGCAGTACTTC.

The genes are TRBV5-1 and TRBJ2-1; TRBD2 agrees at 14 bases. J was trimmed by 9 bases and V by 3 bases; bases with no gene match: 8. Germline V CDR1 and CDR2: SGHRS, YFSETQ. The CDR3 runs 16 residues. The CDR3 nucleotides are TGCGCCAGCAGCTCAGGACTAGCGGGAGGTAGGGGTGAGCAGTTCTTC. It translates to CASSSGLAGGRGEQFF.

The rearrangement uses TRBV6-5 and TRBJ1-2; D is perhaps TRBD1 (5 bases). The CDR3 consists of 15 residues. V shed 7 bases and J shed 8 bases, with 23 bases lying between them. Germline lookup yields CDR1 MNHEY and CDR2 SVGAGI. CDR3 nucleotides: TGTGCCAGCAATCTCCACGGGGGAGGCGGAGAAGGCTACACCTTC. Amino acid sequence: CASNLHGGGGEGYTF.

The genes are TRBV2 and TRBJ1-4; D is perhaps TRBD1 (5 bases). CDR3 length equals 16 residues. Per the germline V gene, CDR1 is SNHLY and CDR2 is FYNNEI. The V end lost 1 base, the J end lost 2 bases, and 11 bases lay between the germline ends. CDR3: CASSEGRVGTNEKLFF. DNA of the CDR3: TGTGCCAGCAGTGAAGGCAGGGTGGGGACTAATGAAAAACTGTTTTTT.

The CDR3 region is CASSPWGDHSGNTIYF. CDR3 sequence (DNA): TGTGCCAGCAGCCCCTGGGGGGACCACTCTGGAAACACCATATATTTT. The chain couples TRBV11-2 to TRBJ1-3; a possible D gene is TRBD1 (5 bases). Germline V gene data show CDR1 as SGHAT and CDR2 as FQNNGV. This CDR3 has 16 residues. V gave up 5 bases and J gave up 0 bases, with 14 bases separating them.

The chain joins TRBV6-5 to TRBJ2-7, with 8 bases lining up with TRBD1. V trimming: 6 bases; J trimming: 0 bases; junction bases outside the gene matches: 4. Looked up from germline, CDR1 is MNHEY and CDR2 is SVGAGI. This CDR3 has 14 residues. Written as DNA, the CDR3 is TGTGCCAGCAGAAGACAGGGGAGCTCCTACGAGCAGTACTTC. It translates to CASRRQGSSYEQYF.

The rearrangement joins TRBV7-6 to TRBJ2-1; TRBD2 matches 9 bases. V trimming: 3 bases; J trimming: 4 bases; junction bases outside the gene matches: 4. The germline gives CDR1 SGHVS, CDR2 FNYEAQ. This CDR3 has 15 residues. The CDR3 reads CASSFRREGYNEQFF. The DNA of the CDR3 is TGTGCCAGCAGCTTTAGGCGGGAGGGGTACAATGAGCAGTTCTTC. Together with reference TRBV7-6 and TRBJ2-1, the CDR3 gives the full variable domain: GAGVSQSPRYKVTKRGQDVALRCDPISGHVSLYWYRQALGQGPEFLTYFNYEAQQDKSGLPNDRFSAERPEGSISTLTIQRTEQRDSAMYRCASSFRREGYNEQFFGPGTRLTVL.

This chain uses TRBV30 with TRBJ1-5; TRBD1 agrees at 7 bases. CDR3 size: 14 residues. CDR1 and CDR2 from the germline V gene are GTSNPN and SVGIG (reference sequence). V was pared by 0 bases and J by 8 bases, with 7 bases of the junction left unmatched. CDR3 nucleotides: TGTGCCTGGAGTGTGAAGGGGGCCCCTGAGCCCCAGCATTTT. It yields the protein CAWSVKGAPEPQHF.